This T cell receptor (beta chain) derives from a study of human thymus T cells. Study results and limitations: Repertoires from thymus and blood appeared to show biased V and J gene usage. Reports from related research described highly overlapping thymic repertoires among unrelated individuals.

Concerning this clone itself: What it binds is unknown.

Corrective cardiac surgery supplied the resected thymus tissue. V was cut by 1 base and J by 1 base, with 8 bases left in between. This CDR3 region has 15 residues. CDR1 is SQVTM and CDR2 is ANQGSEA in the germline V gene. Clones were sequenced by immunoSEQ multiplex PCR, and TCRdb holds only the in-frame ones, with some missing. The table lists about 130,000 clones, around 95% of them singletons. This receptor was identified in a boy under two years old with a congenital heart defect but otherwise immunologically healthy. Sequenced material: thymus tissue. This chain links TRBV29-1 with TRBJ2-6; D is tentatively TRBD1 or TRBD2 (5 bases each). CDR3 nucleotides: TGCAGCGTTGAAGGTGGGGGTTCTGGGGCCAACGTCCTGACTTTC. Translated, it gives CSVEGGGSGANVLTF.